Listed here are 22 T cell receptor beta chains from one sample, sequenced in a study of PD-L1 blockade in urothelial cancer. Data came from immunoSEQ multiplex PCR; TCRdb stores just in-frame clones and leaves some out. The repertoire holds some 90,000 clones, with around 92% as singletons. The time point was: pretreatment peripheral blood. The material was PBMCs, obtained around atezolizumab (anti-PD-L1) treatment. The receptors here all came from a woman of 80 years or more with urothelial cancer.

The genes are TRBV13 and TRBJ1-1; 10 bases align to TRBD1. V lost 5 bases and J lost 1; bases outside the gene matches: 10. Germline V gives CDR1 PRHDT, CDR2 FYEKMQ (reference sequence). This CDR3 is 17 amino acids long. CDR3 nucleotides: TGTGCCAGCAGCCTCAGACAGGGGGCGCTGGGGAACACTGAAGCTTTCTTT. Amino acid sequence: CASSLRQGALGNTEAFF. Supplemented by reference TRBV13 and TRBJ1-1, the full variable domain reads AAGVIQSPRHLIKEKRETATLKCYPIPRHDTVYWYQQGPGQDPQFLISFYEKMQSDKGSIPDRFSAQQFSDYHSELNMSSLELGDSALYFCASSLRQGALGNTEAFFGQGTRLTVV.

Written as DNA, the CDR3 is TGTGCCAGCAGTCCAACCCGGGAGGGGGGTATAGCTTTCTTT. This translates into CASSPTREGGIAFF. V usage is TRBV27 and J usage is TRBJ1-1, with D perhaps TRBD1 (6 bases). The CDR3 has 14 amino acids. The ends were cut back, 5 bases at V and 10 bases at J, with 20 bases in the middle. The germline V gene has CDR1 MNHEY and CDR2 SMNVEV (reference sequence).

The rearrangement uses TRBV6-1 and TRBJ2-1; 14 nucleotides line up with TRBD2. With V trimmed by 4 bases and J by 8 bases, 16 bases remained unmatched. Looked up from germline, CDR1 is MNHNS and CDR2 is SASEGT. The CDR3 loop spans 19 amino acids. CDR3 in amino acids: CASSALSGTSGSYLDEQFF. The CDR3, as DNA: TGTGCCAGCAGTGCTTTGTCCGGGACTAGCGGGAGCTACTTAGATGAGCAGTTCTTC.

CDR3 sequence (DNA): TGTGCCAGTAGTCCGGGACGCTGGGGGGAAGATACGCAGTATTTT. This sequence encodes CASSPGRWGEDTQYF. The genes are TRBV19 and TRBJ2-3; a weak D match, TRBD2 (6 bases). This CDR3 spans 15 amino acids. Germline lookup yields CDR1 LNHDA and CDR2 SQIVND (reference sequence). Trimming left V 5 bases short and J 5 bases short, with 17 bases between.

The table lists this clone with a few counts. The chain carries TRBV11-2 and TRBJ2-1; perhaps TRBD2 as D (5 bases). The V end lost 5 bases, the J end lost 3 bases, and 11 bases lay between the germline ends. This CDR3 has 14 amino acids. Germline V gene lookup returns CDR1 SGHAT and CDR2 FQNNGV. The DNA for the CDR3 is TGTGCCAGCAGCCCCTGGGAGCTCTACAATGAGCAGTTCTTC. Translating it yields CASSPWELYNEQFF.

The chain employs TRBV28 and TRBJ2-1, with 7 positions matching TRBD2. The V gene end was trimmed by 7 bases and the J gene end by 3 bases; junction bases not matched to a gene: 18. The CDR3 spans 18 residues. CDR1 and CDR2 (germline): MDHEN, SYDVKM. CDR3 sequence: CASKDGGLSPGGYNEQFF. In DNA, the CDR3 is TGTGCCAGCAAGGACGGAGGACTCTCCCCGGGGGGCTACAATGAGCAGTTCTTC.

The rearrangement uses TRBV10-3 and TRBJ2-1, with 10 positions matching TRBD2. With V trimmed by 3 bases and J by 4 bases, 3 bases remained unmatched. Germline-derived CDR1 and CDR2 are ENHRY and SYGVKD. CDR3 length: 15 amino acids. CDR3 in DNA: TGTGCCATCAGTGAAGATAGCGGGGGGTACAATGAGCAGTTCTTC. Encoded protein: CAISEDSGGYNEQFF.

This rearrangement joins TRBV7-9 to TRBJ1-1, with 7 bases matching TRBD1. The CDR3 runs 14 residues. Germline lookup yields CDR1 SEHNR and CDR2 FQNEAQ (reference sequence). V was clipped by 1 base and J by 5 bases; unmatched bases: 4. As DNA, the CDR3 is TGTGCCAGCAGCTTAGAGGGGGCGGTGACTGAAGCTTTCTTT. Translating gives CASSLEGAVTEAFF.

The chain carries TRBV27 and TRBJ1-6; the match to TRBD1 covers 7 bases. Per germline, CDR1 MNHEY and CDR2 SMNVEV (reference sequence). The CDR3 consists of 15 residues. The trim removed 4 bases at V and 4 bases at J, leaving 4 bases unmatched. CDR3 DNA sequence: TGTGCCAGCAGTTGGGACAGCCAGTATAATTCACCCCTCCACTTT. Translating it yields CASSWDSQYNSPLHF.

The gene calls are TRBV5-1 and TRBJ1-1, with 8 bases matching TRBD1. Germline CDR1 and CDR2: SGHRS and YFSETQ. The CDR3 is made up of 13 amino acids. With V trimmed by 5 bases and J by 3 bases, 3 bases remained unmatched. CDR3 DNA sequence: TGCGCCAGCAGTTTGACAGGGGACACTGAAGCTTTCTTT. Its translation: CASSLTGDTEAFF.

The chain links TRBV18 to TRBJ1-1, with a tentative D call TRBD1 (5 bases). Germline V gene lookup returns CDR1 KGHSH and CDR2 LQKENI. The CDR3 runs 17 residues. Trimming shortened V by 3 bases and J by 1 base, and 18 bases separated the two germline ends. The DNA for the CDR3 is TGTGCCAGCTCACCGGGGCCCGCCAGTATTCCGAACACTGAAGCTTTCTTT. This translates into CASSPGPASIPNTEAFF.

This rearrangement joins TRBV15 to TRBJ2-3, with 8 positions matching TRBD1. V dropped 0 bases and J dropped 1; count of bases not matched to a gene: 3. The V gene's germline CDR1 is LNHNV and CDR2 YYDKDF (reference sequence). This CDR3 has 16 amino acids. The CDR3 reads CATSRDVGQGTDTQYF. CDR3 in DNA: TGTGCCACCAGCAGAGATGTGGGACAGGGCACAGATACGCAGTATTTT. Filled out from reference TRBV15 and TRBJ2-3, the complete variable domain reads DAMVIQNPRYQVTQFGKPVTLSCSQTLNHNVMYWYQQKSSQAPKLLFHYYDKDFNNEADTPDNFQSRRPNTSFCFLDIRSPGLGDTAMYLCATSRDVGQGTDTQYFGPGTRLTVL.

The chain uses TRBV29-1 and TRBJ1-4; D possibly corresponds to TRBD1 (5 bases). CDR3 length: 14 amino acids. Trimming stripped 2 bases from V and 8 bases from J, with 15 bases between. Germline lookup yields CDR1 SQVTM and CDR2 ANQGSEA. The CDR3, as DNA: TGCAGCGTTGAACGGGGTGGCGGGGGAGAAAAACTGTTTTTT. Translation gives CSVERGGGGEKLFF.

The DNA of the CDR3 is TGTGCCAGCAGCTCCAATAACTATGGCTACACCTTC. Amino acid sequence: CASSSNNYGYTF. The chain links TRBV7-9 to TRBJ1-2, with D uncertain. CDR3 length equals 12 residues. Trimming took 4 bases from V and 1 from J, leaving 4 bases between them. CDR1 and CDR2 (germline): SEHNR, FQNEAQ (reference sequence).

This clone was counted once. The chain couples TRBV27 to TRBJ1-1, with 7 bases lining up with TRBD1. The CDR3 is made up of 15 amino acids. Germline CDR1 and CDR2: MNHEY and SMNVEV (reference sequence). J lost 5 bases, V lost 0 bases, and 6 bases had no gene match. The CDR3: CASSLSIGGETEAFF. In DNA, the CDR3 is TGTGCCAGCAGTTTATCGATAGGGGGCGAAACTGAAGCTTTCTTT.

The chain has TRBV4-2 and TRBJ2-3; TRBD2 agrees at 10 bases. V lost 2 bases to trimming and J lost 0 bases; unmatched junction nucleotides: 2. CDR3 length: 16 residues. Germline CDR1 LGHNA, CDR2 YNFKEQ. CDR3 protein: CASSQSAGGSTDTQYF. The CDR3 DNA is TGTGCCAGCAGCCAATCAGCGGGAGGGAGCACAGATACGCAGTATTTT.

The chain uses TRBV6-1 and TRBJ1-3; no reliable D call. Trimming left V 5 bases short and J 1 base short, with 12 bases between. Germline V gene data show CDR1 as MNHNS and CDR2 as SASEGT. This CDR3 region has 15 residues. CDR3 region: CASSSHMTSGNTIYF. CDR3 nucleotide sequence: TGTGCCAGCAGTTCTCACATGACATCTGGAAACACCATATATTTT.

This chain uses TRBV9 with TRBJ2-1, with D perhaps TRBD2 (7 bases). The CDR3 covers 16 residues. Trimming shortened V by 5 bases and J by 3 bases, and 18 bases separated the two germline ends. The germline CDR1 and CDR2 sequences are SGDLS and YYNGEE. Here the CDR3 reads CASSQSGGGSYNEQFF. In DNA form, the CDR3 reads TGTGCCAGCAGTCAGAGTGGGGGCGGGAGCTACAATGAGCAGTTCTTC.

This chain links TRBV5-4 with TRBJ1-1; 7 nucleotides agree with TRBD1. Losses at the gene ends were 4 bases for V and 0 bases for J; bases not matched to a gene: 6. Per germline, CDR1 SGHNT and CDR2 YYREEE (reference sequence). The CDR3 length is 15 residues. CDR3 nucleotide sequence: TGTGCCAGCAGCATGGGACAGTCCATGAACACTGAAGCTTTCTTT. Translation gives CASSMGQSMNTEAFF.

V gene TRBV10-3 combines with J gene TRBJ1-4; a weak D match, TRBD1 (6 bases). The CDR3 sequence is 14 residues long. The V end was cut by 0 bases, the J end by 8 bases, with 10 bases between. Germline CDR1 ENHRY, CDR2 SYGVKD. CDR3 nucleotide sequence: TGTGCCATCAGTGAGTCAGGGGGGGGAGAAAAACTGTTTTTT. This sequence encodes CAISESGGGEKLFF.

V is TRBV28 and J is TRBJ1-5; no definite D call. Germline V gives CDR1 MDHEN, CDR2 SYDVKM. Trimming stripped 1 base from V and 5 bases from J, with 9 bases between. The CDR3 runs to 14 residues. The CDR3 bases are TGTGCCAGCAGTTTATTTGGCAGTTATCAGCCCCAGCATTTT. This translates into CASSLFGSYQPQHF.

The CDR3 reads CAWRGGDRDYGYTF. The CDR3 DNA sequence: TGTGCCTGGAGGGGGGGCGACAGGGATTATGGCTACACCTTC. This rearrangement joins TRBV30 to TRBJ1-2, with 7 bases lining up with TRBD1. Unmatched junction bases numbered 9, after V lost 3 bases and J lost 5 bases. The CDR3 runs to 14 residues. The germline V gene has CDR1 GTSNPN and CDR2 SVGIG (reference sequence).